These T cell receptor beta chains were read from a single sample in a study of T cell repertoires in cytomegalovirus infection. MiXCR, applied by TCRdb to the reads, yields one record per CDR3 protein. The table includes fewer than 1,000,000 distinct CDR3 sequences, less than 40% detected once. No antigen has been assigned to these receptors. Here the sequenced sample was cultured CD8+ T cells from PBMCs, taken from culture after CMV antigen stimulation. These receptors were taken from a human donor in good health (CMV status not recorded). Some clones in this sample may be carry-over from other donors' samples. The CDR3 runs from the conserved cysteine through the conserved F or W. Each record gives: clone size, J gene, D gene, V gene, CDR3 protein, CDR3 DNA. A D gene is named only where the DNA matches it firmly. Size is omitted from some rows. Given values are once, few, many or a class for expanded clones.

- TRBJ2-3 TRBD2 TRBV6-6 CASTKGTSGTDTQYF TGTGCCAGCACCAAGGGAACTAGCGGCACAGATACGCAGTATTTT
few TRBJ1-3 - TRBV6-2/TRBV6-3 CATWDRDLSSGNTIYF TGTGCCACCTGGGACCGCGACCTAAGCTCTGGAAACACCATATATTTT
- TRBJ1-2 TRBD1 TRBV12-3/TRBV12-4 CASSLEPGQAFYGYTF TGTGCCAGCAGTTTAGAACCGGGACAGGCCTTCTATGGCTACACCTTC
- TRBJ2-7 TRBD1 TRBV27 CASSLWTGSSYEQYF TGTGCCAGCAGTTTATGGACAGGGAGCTCCTACGAGCAGTACTTC
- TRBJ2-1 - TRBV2 CASSEKKSSYNEQFF TGTGCCAGCAGTGAAAAGAAGAGCTCCTACAATGAGCAGTTCTTC
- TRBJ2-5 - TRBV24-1 CATSDLGGDDQETQYF TGTGCCACCAGTGATTTGGGCGGAGATGACCAAGAGACCCAGTACTTC
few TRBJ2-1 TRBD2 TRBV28 CASSYHSGGAVNEQFF TGTGCCAGCAGTTACCATAGCGGGGGGGCCGTGAATGAGCAGTTCTTC
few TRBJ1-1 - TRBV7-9 CASSWKQPGTEAFF TGTGCCAGCAGCTGGAAACAGCCTGGCACTGAAGCTTTCTTT
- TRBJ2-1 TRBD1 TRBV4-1 CASSQGGQLYNEQFF TGCGCCAGCAGCCAAGGGGGACAGCTTTACAATGAGCAGTTCTTC
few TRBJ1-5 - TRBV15 CATSWKRNNQPQHF TGTGCCACCAGCTGGAAAAGAAACAATCAGCCCCAGCATTTT
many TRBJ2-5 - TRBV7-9 CASSLDPRSETQYF TGTGCCAGCAGCTTAGATCCTCGTTCGGAGACCCAGTACTTC
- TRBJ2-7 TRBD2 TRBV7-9 CASSADSGGFYEQYF TGTGCCAGCAGCGCAGATAGCGGGGGATTCTACGAGCAGTACTTC
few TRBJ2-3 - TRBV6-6 CASSFLGDTDTQYF TGTGCCAGCAGTTTCCTCGGGGACACAGATACGCAGTATTTT
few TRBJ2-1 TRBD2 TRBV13 CASSLASGGRGNEQFF TGTGCCAGCAGCCTTGCTAGCGGGGGGCGAGGCAATGAGCAGTTCTTC
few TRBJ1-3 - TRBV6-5 CASSYGLASGNTIYF TGTGCCAGCAGTTATGGGCTTGCCTCTGGAAACACCATATATTTT
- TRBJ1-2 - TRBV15 CATSRDGDIFYGYTF TGTGCCACCAGCAGAGATGGCGACATTTTTTATGGCTACACCTTC
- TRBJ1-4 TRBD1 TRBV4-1 CASSQEGAKLFF TGTGCCAGCAGCCAAGAGGGGGCAAAACTGTTTTTT
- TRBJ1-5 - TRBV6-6 CASRLDPGGGNQPQHF TGTGCCAGCAGACTCGACCCCGGGGGGGGCAATCAGCCCCAGCATTTT
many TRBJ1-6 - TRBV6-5 CASRADTDTSPLHF TGTGCCAGCAGGGCAGATACAGATACCTCACCCCTCCACTTT
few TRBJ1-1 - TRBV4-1 CASSQDVVQGSTEAFF TGCGCCAGCAGCCAAGATGTGGTCCAGGGGAGCACTGAAGCTTTCTTT
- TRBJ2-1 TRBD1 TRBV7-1 CTSSYPGQTYNEQFF TGTACCAGCAGCTACCCGGGACAGACCTACAATGAGCAGTTCTTC
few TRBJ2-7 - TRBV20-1 CSARGSTYEQYF TGCAGTGCTAGAGGCAGTACCTACGAGCAGTACTTC
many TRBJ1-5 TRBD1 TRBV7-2 CASSPTGINQPQHF TGTGCCAGCAGCCCGACAGGGATCAATCAGCCCCAGCATTTT
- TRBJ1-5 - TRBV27 CASSWVWGQPQHF TGTGCCAGCAGTTGGGTGTGGGGTCAGCCCCAGCATTTT
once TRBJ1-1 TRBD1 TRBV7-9 CVSRAGGADTEAFF TGTGTCAGCAGGGCAGGGGGCGCAGACACTGAAGCTTTCTTT
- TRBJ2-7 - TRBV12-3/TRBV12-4 CASSLAFGQGRTYEQYF TGTGCCAGCAGCTTGGCATTCGGGCAGGGGCGAACCTACGAGCAGTACTTC
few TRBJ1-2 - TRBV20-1 CSARGRQAVDYGYTF TGCAGTGCTAGAGGTCGACAGGCCGTTGACTATGGCTACACCTTC
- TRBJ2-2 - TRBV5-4 CASSQSRKTGELFF TGTGCCAGCAGCCAATCTCGGAAAACCGGGGAGCTGTTTTTT
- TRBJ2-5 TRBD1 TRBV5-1 CASSIPTGEVRETQYF TGCGCCAGCAGCATCCCGACAGGGGAGGTGAGGGAGACCCAGTACTTC
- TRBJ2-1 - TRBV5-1 CASSLEDAYNEQFF TGCGCCAGCAGCTTGGAGGACGCCTACAATGAGCAGTTCTTC
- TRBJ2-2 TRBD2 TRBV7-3 CASSSPGGSTGELFF TGTGCCAGTAGCTCCCCGGGGGGAAGCACCGGGGAGCTGTTTTTT
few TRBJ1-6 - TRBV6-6 CASIQLLGKDSPLHF TGTGCCAGCATCCAACTCCTGGGGAAAGATTCACCCCTCCACTTT
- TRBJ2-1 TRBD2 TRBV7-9 CASSPSDGGEHNEQFF TGTGCCAGCAGCCCGAGTGACGGGGGGGAACACAATGAGCAGTTCTTC
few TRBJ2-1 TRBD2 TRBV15 CATSRDGGDGEQFF TGTGCCACCAGCAGAGACGGGGGGGATGGTGAGCAGTTCTTC
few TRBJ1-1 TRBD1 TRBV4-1 CASSSGQGGVTEAFF TGCGCCAGCAGTTCTGGACAGGGGGGGGTCACTGAAGCTTTCTTT
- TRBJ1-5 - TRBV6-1 CASKTPGRASNQPQHF TGTGCCAGCAAAACCCCGGGGAGAGCTAGCAATCAGCCCCAGCATTTT
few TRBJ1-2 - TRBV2 CASRGRGSYTF TGTGCCAGCCGCGGCAGGGGAAGCTACACCTTC
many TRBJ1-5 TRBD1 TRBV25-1 CASSEGTGHQPQHF TGTGCCAGCAGTGAAGGGACAGGGCATCAGCCCCAGCATTTT
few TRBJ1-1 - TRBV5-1 CASSEAGVREPEAFF TGCGCCAGCAGCGAAGCTGGGGTCCGGGAACCTGAAGCTTTCTTT
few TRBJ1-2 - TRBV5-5 CASSLDIKYGYTF TGTGCCAGCAGCTTGGATATCAAGTATGGCTACACCTTC
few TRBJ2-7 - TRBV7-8 CASSPPDGSYEQYF TGTGCCAGCAGCCCCCCGGACGGATCCTACGAGCAGTACTTC
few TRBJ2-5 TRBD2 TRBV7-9 CASSFSGAYQETQYF TGTGCCAGCAGCTTTAGCGGGGCGTACCAAGAGACCCAGTACTTC
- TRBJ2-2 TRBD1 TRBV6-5 CASFYKQGASGELFF TGTGCCAGCTTTTATAAGCAGGGGGCATCCGGGGAGCTGTTTTTT
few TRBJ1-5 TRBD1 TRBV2 CASSPQGADQPQHF TGTGCCAGCTCCCCCCAGGGGGCGGATCAGCCCCAGCATTTT
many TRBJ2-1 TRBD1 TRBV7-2 CASSFRDRGWYEQFF TGTGCCAGCAGCTTCCGGGACAGGGGTTGGTATGAGCAGTTCTTC
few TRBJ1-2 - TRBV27 CASSFTQGWYYGYTF TGTGCCAGCAGTTTTACACAGGGCTGGTACTATGGCTACACCTTC
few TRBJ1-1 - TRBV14 CASSQVGLTTNTEAFF TGTGCCAGCAGCCAAGTGGGCCTGACTACGAACACTGAAGCTTTCTTT